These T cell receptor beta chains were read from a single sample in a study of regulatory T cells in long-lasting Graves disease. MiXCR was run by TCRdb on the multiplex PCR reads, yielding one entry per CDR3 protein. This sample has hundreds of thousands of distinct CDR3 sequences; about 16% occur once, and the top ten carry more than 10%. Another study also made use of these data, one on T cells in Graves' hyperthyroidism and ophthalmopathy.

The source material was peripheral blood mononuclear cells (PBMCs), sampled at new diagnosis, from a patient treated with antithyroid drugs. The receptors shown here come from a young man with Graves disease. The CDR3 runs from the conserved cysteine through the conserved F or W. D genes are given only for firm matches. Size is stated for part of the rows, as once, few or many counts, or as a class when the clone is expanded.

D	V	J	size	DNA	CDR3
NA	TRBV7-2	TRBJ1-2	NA	TGTGCCAGCAGCTTAGGGCCCGAACAATCCCACTATGGCTACACCTTC	CASSLGPEQSHYGYTF
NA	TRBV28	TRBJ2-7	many	TGTGCCAGCAGTTTGCGGGGAGGTATCAACGAGCAGTACTTC	CASSLRGGINEQYF
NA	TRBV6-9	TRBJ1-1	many	TGTGCCAGCAGTTACTGGAAGAGCCGGGGACGTGGAACTGAAGCTTTCTTT	CASSYWKSRGRGTEAFF
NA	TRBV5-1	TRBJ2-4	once	TGCGCCAGCAGCTTGACGGGCCTCAAAAACATTCAGTACTTC	CASSLTGLKNIQYF
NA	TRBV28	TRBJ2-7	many	TGTGCCAGCAGTTTCCGGTTCGAGCAGTACTTC	CASSFRFEQYF
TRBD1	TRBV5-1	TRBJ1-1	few	TGCGCCAGCAGCTCCGGAGGACAGGGGAACACTGAAGCTTTCTTT	CASSSGGQGNTEAFF
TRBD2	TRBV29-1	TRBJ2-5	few	TGCAGCGTCACTCCCGGAGGACTAGGCCAAGAGACCCAGTACTTC	CSVTPGGLGQETQYF
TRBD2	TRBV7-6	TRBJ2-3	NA	TGTGCCAGCAGCCCGCGACTAGCGGGAGGGCGACTGGGTACAGATACGCAGTATTTT	CASSPRLAGGRLGTDTQYF
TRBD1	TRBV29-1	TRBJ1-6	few	TGCAGCGGCAGGACAGGGAGTGATTCACCCCTCCACTTT	CSGRTGSDSPLHF
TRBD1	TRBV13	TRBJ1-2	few	TGTGCCAGCAGACCGACAGGGTTAGGGTATGGCTACACCTTC	CASRPTGLGYGYTF
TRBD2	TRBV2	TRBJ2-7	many	TGTGCCAGCAGTGAAGAGGGGCTAGCGGGAGGGTCTTACGAGCAGTACTTC	CASSEEGLAGGSYEQYF
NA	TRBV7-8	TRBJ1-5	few	TGTGCCAGCAGCGAGGACAGTAGCAATCAGCCCCAGCATTTT	CASSEDSSNQPQHF
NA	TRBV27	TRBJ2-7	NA	TGTGCCAGCACTCCCCACCCCCCCAAGGAGGGATACGAGCAGTACTTC	CASTPHPPKEGYEQYF
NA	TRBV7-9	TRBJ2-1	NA	TGTGCCACCGGGGTAGGGAACTCCTACAATGAGCAGTTCTTC	CATGVGNSYNEQFF
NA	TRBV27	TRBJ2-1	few	TGTGCCAGCAGTTTTGTAGGGGCGGGCAATGAGCAGTTCTTC	CASSFVGAGNEQFF
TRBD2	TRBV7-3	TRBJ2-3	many	TGTGCCAGCAGCCAAGGACTAGCGGGCGACACAGATACGCAGTATTTT	CASSQGLAGDTDTQYF
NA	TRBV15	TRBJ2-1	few	TGTGCCACCAGGGACAGCCCGGGCAGCAATGAGCAGTTCTTC	CATRDSPGSNEQFF
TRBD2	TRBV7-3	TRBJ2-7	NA	TGTGCCAGCAGTTCGAGCGGGAGGGCCACCGAGCAGTACTTC	CASSSSGRATEQYF
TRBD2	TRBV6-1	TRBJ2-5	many	TGTGCCAGCACCCCAGCGGGAATTGGAGGAGAGACCCAGTACTTC	CASTPAGIGGETQYF
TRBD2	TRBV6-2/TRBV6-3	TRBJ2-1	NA	TGTGCCAGCAGCCTACTAGCGCCCGCCTACAATGAGCAGTTCTTC	CASSLLAPAYNEQFF
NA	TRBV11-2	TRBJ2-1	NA	TGTGCCAGCAGCTTAGGGCTAGGGGAGGTCTACAATGAGCAGTTCTTC	CASSLGLGEVYNEQFF
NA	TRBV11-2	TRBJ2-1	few	TGTGCCAGCAGCTTAGTAGGGGGTGGCGGCTACAATGAGCAGTTCTTC	CASSLVGGGGYNEQFF
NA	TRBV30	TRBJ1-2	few	TGTGCCTGGGAAGGAAATGGCTACACCTTC	CAWEGNGYTF
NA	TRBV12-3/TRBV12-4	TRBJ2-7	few	TGTGCCAGCAGTTTATATACCGGCGACGAGCAGTACTTC	CASSLYTGDEQYF
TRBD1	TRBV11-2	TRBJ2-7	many	TGTGCCAGCTCCCGACTCCAGGGGGATGGAGCCTACGAGCAGTACTTC	CASSRLQGDGAYEQYF
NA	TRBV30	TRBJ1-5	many	TGTGCCTGGAGTGTAAATCAGGAGAATCAGCCCCAGCATTTT	CAWSVNQENQPQHF
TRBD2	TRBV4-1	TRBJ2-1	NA	TGCGCCAGCAGCCAAGTAGCGGCGCGGACTAGGGCCAATGAGCAGTTCTTC	CASSQVAARTRANEQFF
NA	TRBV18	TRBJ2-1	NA	TGTGCCAGCTCACCCACGAAGGGGGTCAATGAGCAGTTCTTC	CASSPTKGVNEQFF
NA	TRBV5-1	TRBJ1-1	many	TGCGCCAGCAGCTCAGACTCCACTGAAGCTTTCTTT	CASSSDSTEAFF
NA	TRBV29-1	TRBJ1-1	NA	TGCAGCGTTGATCCCCGGAACCCTGAAGCTTTCTTT	CSVDPRNPEAFF
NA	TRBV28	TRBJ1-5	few	TGTGCCAGCTCACAGGGTTGGAATCAGCCCCAGCATTTT	CASSQGWNQPQHF
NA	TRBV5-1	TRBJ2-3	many	TGCGCCAGCAGCTTGGACGGTTTTGGCGGGGCGACAGATACGCAGTATTTT	CASSLDGFGGATDTQYF